The clone carrying this T cell receptor (beta chain) was observed a handful of times. Its target is not known. The data belong to a study of cytomegalovirus exposure and HLA in healthy donors. Points from the study as a whole: TCR sequences were mostly rare, though some public TCRs occurred in many donors. The later analysis indicated that the majority of CMV-associated TCR beta chains appeared HLA-restricted. In an earlier analysis, in several hundred donors, most V segments appeared productive either ~87% or ~30% of the time.

The PCR had 60 Vbeta and 13 Jbeta primers. The method was immunoSEQ multiplex PCR; TCRdb's version includes in-frame clones alone and lacks a portion of them. Of over 100,000 clones listed, roughly 60% are singletons. The CDR3 is made up of 14 amino acids. From germline, CDR1 is SGHNT and CDR2 YYREEE (reference sequence). Between the trimmed V and J ends, which lost 1 base and 8 bases, there was a span of 10 bases. Sequenced material: PBMCs. The TCR sequence derives from a man between 40 and 49 years old in good health and CMV-seropositive. This chain links TRBV5-4 with TRBJ1-6, with D unclear. CDR3 bases: TGTGCCAGCAGCTTGCAGGTGGTGGATTCACCCCTCCACTTT. Translation gives CASSLQVVDSPLHF.